This T cell receptor (beta chain) was obtained from a study of blood T cell repertoires in COVID-19. Some clones are missing from TCRdb's copy, which holds only in-frame ones; the method was immunoSEQ multiplex PCR. The sample lists about 290,000 clones, around four fifths occurring once. Germline loops: CDR1 LGHNA, CDR2 YNFKEQ. V was trimmed by 1 base and J by 15 bases, leaving 13 bases between them. The CDR3 totals 12 residues. The clonotype was recovered from a woman aged 45-65 years with active or convalescent COVID-19. The genes are TRBV4-2 and TRBJ1-3, with no clear D. Sequencing was done on a sample of peripheral blood. Here the CDR3 reads CASSQGRGARYF. The CDR3 nucleotides are TGTGCCAGCAGCCAAGGGCGAGGCGCGAGATATTTT.